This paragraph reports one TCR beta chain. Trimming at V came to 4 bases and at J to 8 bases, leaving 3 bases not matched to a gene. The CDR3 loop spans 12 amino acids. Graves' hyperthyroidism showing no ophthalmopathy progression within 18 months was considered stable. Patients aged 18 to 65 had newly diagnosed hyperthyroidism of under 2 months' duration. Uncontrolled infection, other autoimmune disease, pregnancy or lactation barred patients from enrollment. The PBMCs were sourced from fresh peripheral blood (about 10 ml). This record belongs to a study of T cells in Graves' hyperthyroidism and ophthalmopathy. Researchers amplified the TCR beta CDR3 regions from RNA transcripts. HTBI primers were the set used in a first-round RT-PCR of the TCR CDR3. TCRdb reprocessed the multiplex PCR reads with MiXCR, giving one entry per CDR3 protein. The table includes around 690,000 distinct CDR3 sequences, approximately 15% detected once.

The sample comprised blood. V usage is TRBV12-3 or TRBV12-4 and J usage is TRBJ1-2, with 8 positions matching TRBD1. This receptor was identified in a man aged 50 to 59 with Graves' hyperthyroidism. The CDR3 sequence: CASSSQGVGYTF. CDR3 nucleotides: TGTGCCAGCAGTTCACAGGGGGTAGGCTACACCTTC.